Shown below are 32 T cell receptor beta chains from a single sample sequenced in a study of blood T cells in healthy people across ages. A sample-barcoded 5' primer and a J-beta primer mix were used in a second PCR of roughly 7 to 11 cycles. TCRdb re-called the 5' RACE reads with MiXCR, one entry per CDR3 protein. The repertoire holds roughly 640,000 distinct CDR3 sequences, roughly 30% seen once, with 15% to 18% in the top ten. The specimen was blood. These receptors all stem from a woman aged 80 or older in good health.

This clonotype was recorded at least ten times. CDR3 DNA: TGCAGTGCCTTACCCGGACTAGCGGGGGGCTCCCATTCCTACAATGAGCAGTTCTTC. Translated: CSALPGLAGGSHSYNEQFF. The chain recombines TRBV20-1 with TRBJ2-1, with 14 positions matching TRBD2. With 6 bases clipped from V and 1 base from J, the junction kept 14 bases outside the gene matches. The CDR3 consists of 19 residues. Germline V CDR1 and CDR2: DFQATT, SNEGSKA (reference sequence).

V usage is TRBV11-1 and J usage is TRBJ1-1; 7 nucleotides agree with TRBD1. Germline values: CDR1 SGHAT, CDR2 FQDESV (reference sequence). Trimming took 5 bases from V and 4 from J; bases not matched to a gene: 10. This CDR3 has 15 amino acids. This CDR3 reads CASSVDRARGTEAFF. The CDR3 bases are TGTGCCAGCAGCGTCGACAGGGCCCGTGGCACTGAAGCTTTCTTT.

The V call is TRBV20-1, the J call TRBJ2-1; 9 bases are shared with TRBD2. Trimming at V came to 6 bases and at J to 7 bases, leaving 10 bases not matched to a gene. This CDR3 has 14 residues. The V gene's germline CDR1 is DFQATT and CDR2 SNEGSKA (reference sequence). The CDR3 nucleotides are TGCAGTGCGGAGGGCGGGGGGGCTGGGAATGAGCAGTTCTTC. The encoded protein is CSAEGGGAGNEQFF.

This clonotype was seen repeatedly, ten times or more. The chain is built from TRBV12-3 or TRBV12-4 and TRBJ2-3; 8 bases are shared with TRBD1. This CDR3 region has 15 residues. Trimming took 1 base from V and 1 from J; bases not matched to a gene: 1. DNA of the CDR3: TGTGCCAGCAGTTTAGTGACAGGGGGCACAGATACGCAGTATTTT. Translation gives CASSLVTGGTDTQYF.

This clonotype was recorded many times. The chain employs TRBV11-2 and TRBJ2-6, with D possibly TRBD1 on 5 matching bases. Germline-derived CDR1 and CDR2 are SGHAT and FQNNGV. The CDR3 loop spans 18 amino acids. Trimming left V 4 bases short and J 0 bases short, with 16 bases between. CDR3 residues: CASSSSQGPFSGANVLTF. The CDR3 nucleotides read TGTGCCAGCAGCTCCTCGCAGGGCCCCTTCTCTGGGGCCAACGTCCTGACTTTC.

Many counts were recorded for this clonotype. V gene TRBV6-1 combines with J gene TRBJ1-2, with 7 bases lining up with TRBD1. The ends lost 4 bases at V and 4 bases at J; junction bases unmatched: 15. This CDR3 is 17 amino acids long. Germline assignment: CDR1 MNHNS and CDR2 SASEGT. CDR3 sequence (DNA): TGTGCCAGCAGTGGCCGTAGGGAGGGCAGGGGGAGCTATGGCTACACCTTC. It encodes CASSGRREGRGSYGYTF.

The rearrangement links TRBV6-5 to TRBJ1-5; TRBD1 aligns across 8 bases. The junction had 10 bases not matched to a gene; V was cut back by 5 bases and J by 7 bases. Germline CDR1 and CDR2: MNHEY and SVGAGI. This CDR3 has 15 residues. CDR3 DNA: TGTGCCAGCAGTCAAACCGGGACAGGAGGGCAGCCCCAGCATTTT. Protein product: CASSQTGTGGQPQHF.

The rearrangement uses TRBV5-1 and TRBJ2-2, with D hard to call. This CDR3 has 19 residues. Germline values: CDR1 SGHRS, CDR2 YFSETQ. Trimming shortened V by 2 bases and J by 0 bases, and 20 bases separated the two germline ends. CDR3 nucleotides: TGCGCCAGCAGCTTTTCCTCGTCTATCAGGCAGGCGAACACCGGGGAGCTGTTTTTT. It is translated as CASSFSSSIRQANTGELFF.

The chain uses TRBV20-1 and TRBJ1-5; 10 bases are shared with TRBD1. The germline CDR1 and CDR2 sequences are DFQATT and SNEGSKA (reference sequence). This CDR3 contains 20 residues. J lost 2 bases, V lost 0 bases, and 16 bases had no gene match. As DNA, the CDR3 is TGCAGTGCTAGAGATTCCTGGACAGGGGGACGGATATGGCGCAATCAGCCCCAGCATTTT. Residues: CSARDSWTGGRIWRNQPQHF.

At least ten counts were recorded for this clonotype. The rearrangement uses TRBV6-5 and TRBJ2-7; tentatively, D is TRBD1 or TRBD2 (5 bases each). The CDR3 has 13 amino acids. CDR1 is MNHEY, CDR2 SVGAGI, per germline. V was clipped by 8 bases and J by 2 bases, with 13 bases between them. CDR3 nucleotides: TGTGCCAGCGGGGTTACGGGGCCCTACGAGCAGTACTTC. Translated: CASGVTGPYEQYF.

This clonotype was found a few times. This sequence joins TRBV11-2 and TRBJ2-2; 12 bases match TRBD2. This CDR3 has 15 residues. CDR1 SGHAT and CDR2 FQNNGV come from the germline V gene. V lost 5 bases to trimming and J lost 7 bases; unmatched junction nucleotides: 5. The CDR3 protein is CASSSGLAGCGELFF. DNA of the CDR3: TGTGCCAGCAGCAGCGGACTAGCGGGGTGCGGGGAGCTGTTTTTT.

This clonotype was seen at least ten times. The chain is built from TRBV20-1 and TRBJ1-6; D may be TRBD1 (6 bases). Germline lookup yields CDR1 DFQATT and CDR2 SNEGSKA (reference sequence). CDR3 length: 14 amino acids. Deletions cut 1 base from V and 6 bases from J, with 10 bases between. The CDR3 is CSARAQGFNSPLHF. The CDR3 DNA sequence: TGCAGTGCTAGAGCACAGGGTTTTAATTCACCCCTCCACTTT.

A note on this clonotype: A much larger clone sits a single nucleotide away, making a read error possible. The rearrangement links TRBV20-1 to TRBJ2-5; 10 nucleotides agree with TRBD2. From germline, CDR1 is DFQATT and CDR2 SNEGSKA (reference sequence). With V trimmed by 3 bases and J by 11 bases, 15 bases remained unmatched. The CDR3 length is 15 residues. CDR3 nucleotide sequence: TGCAGTGCTAGTCTAATAGCGGGGGGTGACAATGAGCAGTACTTC. It encodes CSASLIAGGDNEQYF.

This clonotype was detected a few times. A much larger clone sits a single nucleotide away, making a read error possible. This chain links TRBV5-1 with TRBJ2-6; D possibly corresponds to TRBD1 (5 bases). Germline CDR1 SGHRS, CDR2 YFSETQ. The CDR3 covers 16 residues. CDR3 loop: CASSLDGEAGANVRTF. CDR3 DNA sequence: TGCGCCAGCAGCTTGGATGGGGAAGCTGGGGCCAACGTCCGGACTTTC.

This clonotype was recorded at least ten times. The chain is built from TRBV12-3 or TRBV12-4 and TRBJ2-3; TRBD2 matches at 8 bases. The CDR3 has 15 amino acids. The ends lost 6 bases at V and 2 bases at J; junction bases unmatched: 7. CDR3 sequence reads: CASSSTSGYTDTQYF. The CDR3 DNA is TGTGCCAGCAGCTCAACTAGCGGATACACAGATACGCAGTATTTT.

Ten or more counts support this clonotype. The chain has TRBV7-2 and TRBJ2-7; perhaps TRBD1 as D (5 bases). The CDR3 is 13 residues long. V was shortened by 5 bases and J by 1 base, with 9 bases between the two germline ends. In germline, CDR1 is SGHTA, CDR2 FQGNSA. CDR3 residues: CASSTTASYEQYF. In nucleotides, the CDR3 is TGTGCCAGCAGCACGACAGCGTCCTACGAGCAGTACTTC.

This clonotype came up many times. This rearrangement joins TRBV7-3 to TRBJ1-2; unclear D gene. This CDR3 has 16 residues. Trimming left V 0 bases short and J 6 bases short, with 17 bases between. Germline lookup yields CDR1 SGHTA and CDR2 FQGTGA. Here the CDR3 reads CASSLTGREGENGYTF. DNA of the CDR3: TGTGCCAGCAGCTTAACCGGCCGGGAGGGAGAGAATGGCTACACCTTC.

The table lists this clonotype with many counts. The chain couples TRBV5-1 to TRBJ2-7; the match to TRBD2 covers 10 bases. This CDR3 contains 13 residues. Germline V gives CDR1 SGHRS, CDR2 YFSETQ. V lost 7 bases and J lost 7; bases outside the gene matches: 8. The CDR3 bases are TGCGCCAGCCGAAGCGGGGGGGCCGTTGAGCAGTACTTC. It is translated as CASRSGGAVEQYF.

The chain uses TRBV12-3 or TRBV12-4 and TRBJ2-5; maybe TRBD1 (6 bases). The J call may not be correct, given that the DNA end is closer to TRBJ2-7. The length of the CDR3 is 12 residues. DNA of the CDR3: TGTGCCAGCAGAACAGGGACCGCCGAGCAGTACTTC. It is translated as CASRTGTAEQYF.

Regarding this clonotype: A much larger clonotype is one base distant, so this may be a read error. The chain carries TRBV20-1 and TRBJ2-7; D perhaps matches TRBD2 (5 bases). Germline assignment: CDR1 DFQATT and CDR2 SNEGSKA (reference sequence). Deletions cut 7 bases from V and 0 bases from J, with 10 bases between. The CDR3 runs 12 residues. CDR3: CSGPGSSYEQYF. In DNA, the CDR3 is TGCAGTGGACCTGGGAGCTCCTACGAGCAGTACTTC.

A note on this clonotype: A much bigger clone sits one base away, suggesting this may be a read error. The V and J genes are TRBV29-1 and TRBJ1-4, with D perhaps TRBD1 (5 bases). Looked up from germline, CDR1 is SQVTM and CDR2 is ANQGSEA. There are 13 residues in the CDR3. CDR3 DNA sequence: TGCAGCGTTGAAGAGGGACCAAATGAAAAACGGTTTTTT. It codes for CSVEEGPNEKRFF.

Of note for this clonotype: This sequence may be a read error, since a much larger clone differs from it by one base. The J gene is TRBJ2-7, the V gene TRBV20-1; D uncertain. Germline V lookup: CDR1 DFQATT, CDR2 SNEGSKA (reference sequence). CDR3 size: 15 residues. Between the trimmed V and J ends, which lost 0 bases and 5 bases, there was a span of 17 bases. The CDR3 protein is CSARDRQRSLHEQYF. CDR3 nucleotides: TGCAGTGCTAGAGATCGGCAACGTTCCCTCCACGAGCAGTACTTC.

This clonotype was seen at least ten times. The chain has TRBV6-2 or TRBV6-3 and TRBJ2-1; 12 positions match TRBD2. The CDR3 consists of 13 residues. The germline V gene encodes CDR1 MNHEY and CDR2 SVGEGT. The ends lost 10 bases at V and 9 bases at J; junction bases unmatched: 7. Written as DNA, the CDR3 is TGTGCCACCCGACTAGCGGGGGTTCTTGAGCAGTTCTTC. Protein product: CATRLAGVLEQFF.

This chain uses TRBV7-2 with TRBJ2-1, with D possibly TRBD1 on 8 matching bases. Germline V lookup: CDR1 SGHTA, CDR2 FQGNSA. Trimming stripped 5 bases from V and 4 bases from J, with 18 bases between. The CDR3 is 16 residues long. The CDR3 sequence is CASSPQGAGVYNEQFF. CDR3 nucleotides: TGTGCCAGCAGCCCCCAGGGGGCGGGGGTTTACAATGAGCAGTTCTTC. Filled out from reference TRBV7-2 and TRBJ2-1, the complete variable domain reads GAGVSQSPSNKVTEKGKDVELRCDPISGHTALYWYRQSLGQGLEFLIYFQGNSAPDKSGLPSDRFSAERTGGSVSTLTIQRTQQEDSAVYLCASSPQGAGVYNEQFFGPGTRLTVL.

The rearrangement uses TRBV27 and TRBJ1-5; tentative D call: TRBD1 (5 bases). Trimming stripped 6 bases from V and 3 bases from J, with 15 bases between. Per germline, CDR1 MNHEY and CDR2 SMNVEV (reference sequence). This CDR3 is 15 amino acids long. The CDR3 spells CASSHVPGFNQPQHF. CDR3 nucleotides: TGTGCCAGCAGCCATGTGCCAGGGTTCAATCAGCCCCAGCATTTT.

The chain joins TRBV5-1 to TRBJ2-1; D may be TRBD2 (6 bases). The germline V gene has CDR1 SGHRS and CDR2 YFSETQ. The germline V and J ends were trimmed by 2 bases and 7 bases, with 19 bases remaining between them. This CDR3 region has 16 residues. CDR3 nucleotides: TGCGCCAGCAGCTTAACCGGAGCGGGCAAGAGGAATGAGCAGTTCTTC. Amino acid sequence: CASSLTGAGKRNEQFF.

This clonotype was recorded a few times. Being one base from a much bigger clone, this may be a read error. V usage is TRBV10-3 and J usage is TRBJ2-4, with 10 bases identical to TRBD1. V lost 8 bases to trimming and J lost 13 bases; unmatched junction nucleotides: 17. The germline gives CDR1 ENHRY, CDR2 SYGVKD. This CDR3 has 15 amino acids. The DNA for the CDR3 is TGTGCCATCCGCCCCGCGACAGGGGGCGTCGATGAGCAGTACTTC. Translating gives CAIRPATGGVDEQYF.

This clonotype was recorded many times. The chain combines TRBV5-1 with TRBJ1-6; 7 bases are shared with TRBD1. The CDR3 contains 16 residues. In germline, CDR1 is SGHRS, CDR2 YFSETQ. V lost 4 bases, J lost 7 bases, and 11 bases stayed unmatched. CDR3 sequence reads: CASSRGTGTDNSPLHF. CDR3 coding DNA: TGCGCCAGCAGCCGGGGGACCGGGACAGACAATTCACCCCTCCACTTT.

This clonotype occurred many times. Since a much larger clone is just one base distant, this may be a read error. V is TRBV20-1 and J is TRBJ1-5; a possible D gene is TRBD1 (6 bases). The CDR3 loop spans 15 amino acids. Germline CDR1 and CDR2: DFQATT and SNEGSKA (reference sequence). Trimming cost V 6 bases and J 1 base, with 16 bases left between them. CDR3 residues: CSANVWGGSNQPQHF. The CDR3 DNA reads as TGCAGTGCGAACGTGTGGGGGGGCAGCAATCAGCCCCAGCATTTT.

This clonotype was seen just once. Possible read error: a much larger clone is one base away. The chain joins TRBV18 to TRBJ2-5, with TRBD1 identical over 12 bases. The J call may be faulty, since TRBJ2-7 better matches the DNA end. The CDR3 totals 17 residues. CDR1 KGHSH and CDR2 LQKENI come from the germline V gene. The CDR3 region has the DNA TGTGCCGGCTCACCACAATCCGGGACAGGGGGCGTGTACGAGCAGTACTTC. Its translation: CAGSPQSGTGGVYEQYF.

The V and J genes are TRBV30 and TRBJ1-5; possibly TRBD1 for D (5 bases). V shed 2 bases and J shed 1 base, with 15 bases lying between them. Germline CDR1 GTSNPN, CDR2 SVGIG (reference sequence). This CDR3 region has 16 residues. The CDR3 nucleotides are TGTGCCTGGAGTAAAGGGGCGGGTGGGAGCAATCAGCCCCAGCATTTT. The encoded protein is CAWSKGAGGSNQPQHF.

This clonotype was counted many times. The chain employs TRBV7-2 and TRBJ2-5; D gene ambiguous. There are 16 residues in the CDR3. The germline gives CDR1 SGHTA, CDR2 FQGNSA. Trimming took 4 bases from V and 3 from J, leaving 18 bases between them. Here the CDR3 reads CASSSGPGEPEETQYF. Written as DNA, the CDR3 is TGTGCCAGCAGCTCCGGACCCGGCGAACCCGAAGAGACCCAGTACTTC.